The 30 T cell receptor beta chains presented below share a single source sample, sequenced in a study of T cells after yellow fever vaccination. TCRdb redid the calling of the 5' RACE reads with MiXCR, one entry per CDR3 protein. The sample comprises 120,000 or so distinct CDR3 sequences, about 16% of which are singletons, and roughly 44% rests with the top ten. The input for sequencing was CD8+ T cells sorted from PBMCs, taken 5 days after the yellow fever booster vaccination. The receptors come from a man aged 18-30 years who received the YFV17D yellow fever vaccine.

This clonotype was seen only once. The CDR3 region has the DNA TGCAGCGTACTGACAGGGGGCGTCACTGAAGCTTTCTTT. Protein: CSVLTGGVTEAFF. The chain employs TRBV29-1 and TRBJ1-1; TRBD1 aligns across 10 bases. Germline V gene data show CDR1 as SQVTM and CDR2 as ANQGSEA. The CDR3 runs 13 residues. V shed 6 bases and J 4 bases; nucleotides not matched to a gene: 5.

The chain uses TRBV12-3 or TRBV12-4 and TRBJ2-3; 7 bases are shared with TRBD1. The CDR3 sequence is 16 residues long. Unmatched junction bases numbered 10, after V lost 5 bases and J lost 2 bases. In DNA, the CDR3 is TGTGCCAGCAGTACGCTCGACAGGGCCCTCACAGATACGCAGTATTTT. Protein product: CASSTLDRALTDTQYF.

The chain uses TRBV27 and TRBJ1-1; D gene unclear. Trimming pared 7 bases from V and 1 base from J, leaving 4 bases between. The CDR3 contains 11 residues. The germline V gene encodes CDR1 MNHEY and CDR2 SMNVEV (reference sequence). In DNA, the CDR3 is TGTGCCAGCAAGGGGAACACTGAAGCTTTCTTT. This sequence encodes CASKGNTEAFF.

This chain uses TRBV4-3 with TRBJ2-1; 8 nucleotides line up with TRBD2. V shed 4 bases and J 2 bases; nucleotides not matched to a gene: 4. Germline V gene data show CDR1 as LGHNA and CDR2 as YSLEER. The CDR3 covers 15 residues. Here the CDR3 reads CASSRAGGPYNEQFF. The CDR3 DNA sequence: TGCGCCAGCAGCCGTGCGGGGGGACCCTACAATGAGCAGTTCTTC.

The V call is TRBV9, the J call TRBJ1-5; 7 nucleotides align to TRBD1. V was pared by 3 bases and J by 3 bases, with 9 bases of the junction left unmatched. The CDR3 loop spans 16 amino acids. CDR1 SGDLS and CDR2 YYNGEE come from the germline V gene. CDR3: CASSGREGTDNQPQHF. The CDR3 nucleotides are TGTGCCAGCAGCGGGAGGGAGGGGACAGACAATCAGCCCCAGCATTTT.

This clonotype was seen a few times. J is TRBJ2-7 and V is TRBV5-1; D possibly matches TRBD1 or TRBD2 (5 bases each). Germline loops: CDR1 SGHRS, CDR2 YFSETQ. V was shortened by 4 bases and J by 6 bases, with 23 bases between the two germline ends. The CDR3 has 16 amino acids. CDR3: CASSVHTGTASLEQYF. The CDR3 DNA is TGCGCCAGCAGCGTCCATACCGGGACCGCTTCCCTCGAGCAGTACTTC.

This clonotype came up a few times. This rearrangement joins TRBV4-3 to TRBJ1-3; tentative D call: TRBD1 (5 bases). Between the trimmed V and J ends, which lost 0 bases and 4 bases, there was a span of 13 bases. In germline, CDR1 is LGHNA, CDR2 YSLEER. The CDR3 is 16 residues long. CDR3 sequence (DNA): TGCGCCAGCAGCCAAGACTTACAGGAAGAGGGAAACACCATATATTTT. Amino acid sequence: CASSQDLQEEGNTIYF.

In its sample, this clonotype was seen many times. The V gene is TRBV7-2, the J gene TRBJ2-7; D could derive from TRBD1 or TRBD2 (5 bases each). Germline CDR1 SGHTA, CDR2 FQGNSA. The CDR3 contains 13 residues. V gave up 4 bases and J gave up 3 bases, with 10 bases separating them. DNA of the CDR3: TGTGCCAGCAGCTCGGGACCGCGCTACGAGCAGTACGTC. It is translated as CASSSGPRYEQYV.

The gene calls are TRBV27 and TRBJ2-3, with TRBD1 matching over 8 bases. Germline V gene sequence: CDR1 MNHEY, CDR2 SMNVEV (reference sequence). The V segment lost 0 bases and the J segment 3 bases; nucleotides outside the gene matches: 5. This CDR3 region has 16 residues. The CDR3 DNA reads TGTGCCAGCAGTTTATCCGTACAGGGGGTAACAGATACGCAGTATTTT. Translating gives CASSLSVQGVTDTQYF.

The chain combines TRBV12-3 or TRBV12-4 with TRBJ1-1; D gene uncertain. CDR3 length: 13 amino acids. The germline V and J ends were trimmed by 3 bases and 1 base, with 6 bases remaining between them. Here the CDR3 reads CASSLHRNTEAFF. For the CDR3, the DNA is TGTGCCAGCAGTTTGCACCGGAACACTGAAGCTTTCTTT.

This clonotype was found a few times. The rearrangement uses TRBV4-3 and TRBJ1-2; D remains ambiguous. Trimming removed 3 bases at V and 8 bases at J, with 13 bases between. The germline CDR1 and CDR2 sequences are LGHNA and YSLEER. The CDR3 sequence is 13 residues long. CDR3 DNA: TGCGCCAGCAGCCACGATGGGGTGAGGGGCTACACCTTC. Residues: CASSHDGVRGYTF.

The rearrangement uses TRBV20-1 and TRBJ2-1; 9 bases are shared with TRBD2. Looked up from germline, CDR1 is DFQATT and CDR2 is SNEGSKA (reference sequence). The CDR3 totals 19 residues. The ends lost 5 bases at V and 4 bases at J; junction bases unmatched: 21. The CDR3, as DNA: TGCAGTGCTGACCCCCCTGGGGTAGCGGGGGTTCCCCGTTACAATGAGCAGTTCTTC. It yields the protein CSADPPGVAGVPRYNEQFF.

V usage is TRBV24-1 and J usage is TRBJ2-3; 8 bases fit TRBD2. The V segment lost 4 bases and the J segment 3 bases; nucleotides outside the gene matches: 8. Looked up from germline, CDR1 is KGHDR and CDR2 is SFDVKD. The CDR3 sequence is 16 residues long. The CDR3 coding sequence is TGTGCCACCAGTGACCTCGCGGGGGGTTGGACAGATACGCAGTATTTT. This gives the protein CATSDLAGGWTDTQYF.

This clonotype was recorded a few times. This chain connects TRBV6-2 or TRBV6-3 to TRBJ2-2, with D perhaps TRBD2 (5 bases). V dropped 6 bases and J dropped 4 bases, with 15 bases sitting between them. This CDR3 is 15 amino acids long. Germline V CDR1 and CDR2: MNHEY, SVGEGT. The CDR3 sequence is CASSGGRGTTGELFF. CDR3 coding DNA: TGTGCCAGCAGCGGTGGGAGAGGCACCACCGGGGAGCTGTTTTTT.

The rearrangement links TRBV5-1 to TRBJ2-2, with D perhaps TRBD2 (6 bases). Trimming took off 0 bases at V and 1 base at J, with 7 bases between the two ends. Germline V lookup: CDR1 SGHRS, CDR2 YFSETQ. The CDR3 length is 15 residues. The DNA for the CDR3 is TGCGCCAGCAGCTTGGGGGGACTGAACACCGGGGAGCTGTTTTTT. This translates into CASSLGGLNTGELFF.

CDR3 DNA: TGCGCCAGCAGCTTGGCAGAGTACTCGGAAGATACGCAGTATTTT. This codes for CASSLAEYSEDTQYF. The rearrangement joins TRBV5-1 to TRBJ2-3; D not certain. The CDR3 sequence is 15 residues long. Trimming left V 0 bases short and J 5 bases short, with 13 bases between. Germline assignment: CDR1 SGHRS and CDR2 YFSETQ.

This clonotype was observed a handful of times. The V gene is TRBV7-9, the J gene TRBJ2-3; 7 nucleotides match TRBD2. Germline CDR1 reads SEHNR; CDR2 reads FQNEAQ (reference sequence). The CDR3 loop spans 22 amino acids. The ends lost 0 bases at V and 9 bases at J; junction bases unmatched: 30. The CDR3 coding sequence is TGTGCCAGCAGCTTAGCGCGGAGGGACCATGGCACGTCACTAGCGATTCAGGAGACGCAGTATTTT. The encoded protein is CASSLARRDHGTSLAIQETQYF.

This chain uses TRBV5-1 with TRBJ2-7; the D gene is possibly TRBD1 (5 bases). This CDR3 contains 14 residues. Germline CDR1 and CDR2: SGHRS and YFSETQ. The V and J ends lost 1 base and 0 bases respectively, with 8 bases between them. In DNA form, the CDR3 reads TGCGCCAGCAGCTTGTATAGGGGCTCCTACGAGCAGTACTTC. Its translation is CASSLYRGSYEQYF.

The chain's CDR3 is CASSEQDLRSSYNEQFF. CDR3 sequence (DNA): TGTGCCAGCAGTGAACAGGATCTCCGAAGCTCCTACAATGAGCAGTTCTTC. The chain is built from TRBV2 and TRBJ2-1; D not certain. V was shortened by 2 bases and J by 0 bases, with 14 bases between the two germline ends. Germline V gene lookup returns CDR1 SNHLY and CDR2 FYNNEI. This CDR3 has 17 residues. Using reference TRBV2 and TRBJ2-1 for the parts outside the CDR3, the full variable domain is EPEVTQTPSHQVTQMGQEVILRCVPISNHLYFYWYRQILGQKVEFLVSFYNNEISEKSEIFDDQFSVERPDGSNFTLKIRSTKLEDSAMYFCASSEQDLRSSYNEQFFGPGTRLTVL.

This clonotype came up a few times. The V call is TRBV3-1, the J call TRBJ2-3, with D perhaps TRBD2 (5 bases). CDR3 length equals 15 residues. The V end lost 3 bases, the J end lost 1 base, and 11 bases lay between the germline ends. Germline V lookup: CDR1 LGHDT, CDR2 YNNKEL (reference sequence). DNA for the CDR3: TGTGCCAGCAGCCAGATGCTGGGAGGCACAGATACGCAGTATTTT. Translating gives CASSQMLGGTDTQYF.

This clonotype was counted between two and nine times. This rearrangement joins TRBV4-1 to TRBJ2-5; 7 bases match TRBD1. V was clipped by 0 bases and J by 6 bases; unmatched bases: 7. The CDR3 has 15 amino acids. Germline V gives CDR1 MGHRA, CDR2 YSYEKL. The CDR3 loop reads CASSQELSQGKTQYF. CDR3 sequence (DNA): TGCGCCAGCAGCCAAGAGTTATCACAGGGGAAGACCCAGTACTTC.

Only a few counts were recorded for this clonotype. CDR3 in amino acids: CASSPWDSVAYGYTF. In DNA, the CDR3 is TGCGCCAGCAGCCCCTGGGACAGCGTCGCCTATGGCTACACCTTC. J is TRBJ1-2 and V is TRBV5-1, with 7 positions matching TRBD1. J was trimmed by 4 bases and V by 4 bases; bases with no gene match: 10. The CDR3 has 15 residues. Germline V gene data show CDR1 as SGHRS and CDR2 as YFSETQ.

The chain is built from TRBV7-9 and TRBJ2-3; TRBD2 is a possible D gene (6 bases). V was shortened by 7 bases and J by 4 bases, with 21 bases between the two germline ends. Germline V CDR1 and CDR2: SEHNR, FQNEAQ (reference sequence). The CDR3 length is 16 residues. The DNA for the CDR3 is TGTGCCAGCACTGACCTGGGACCGGAGGGCGCAGATACGCAGTATTTT. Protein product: CASTDLGPEGADTQYF.

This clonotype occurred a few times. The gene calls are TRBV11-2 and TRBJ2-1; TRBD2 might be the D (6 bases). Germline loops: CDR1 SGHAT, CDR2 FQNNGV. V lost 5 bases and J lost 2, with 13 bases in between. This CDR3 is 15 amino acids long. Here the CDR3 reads CASSPVGGTYNEQFF. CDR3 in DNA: TGTGCCAGCAGCCCCGTGGGGGGTACCTACAATGAGCAGTTCTTC.

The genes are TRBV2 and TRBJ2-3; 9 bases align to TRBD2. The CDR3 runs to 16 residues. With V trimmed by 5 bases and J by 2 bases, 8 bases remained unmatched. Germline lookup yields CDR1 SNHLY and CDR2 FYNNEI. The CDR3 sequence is CASSLMAGGVTDTQYF. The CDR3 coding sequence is TGTGCCAGCAGTTTGATGGCGGGGGGGGTCACAGATACGCAGTATTTT.

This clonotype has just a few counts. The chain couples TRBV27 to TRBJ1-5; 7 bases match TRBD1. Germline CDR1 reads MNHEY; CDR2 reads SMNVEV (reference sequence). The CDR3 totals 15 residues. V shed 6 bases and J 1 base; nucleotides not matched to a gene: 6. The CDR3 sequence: CASRQTGESNQPQHF. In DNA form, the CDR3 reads TGTGCCAGCAGGCAAACAGGGGAAAGCAATCAGCCCCAGCATTTT.

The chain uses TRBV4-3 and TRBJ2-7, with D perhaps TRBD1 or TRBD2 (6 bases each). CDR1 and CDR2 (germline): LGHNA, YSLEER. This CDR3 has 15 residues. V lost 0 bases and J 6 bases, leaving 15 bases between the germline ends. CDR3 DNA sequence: TGCGCCAGCAGCCAAGAAGGGGGGAGGTTACGCGAGCAGTACGTC. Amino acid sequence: CASSQEGGRLREQYV.

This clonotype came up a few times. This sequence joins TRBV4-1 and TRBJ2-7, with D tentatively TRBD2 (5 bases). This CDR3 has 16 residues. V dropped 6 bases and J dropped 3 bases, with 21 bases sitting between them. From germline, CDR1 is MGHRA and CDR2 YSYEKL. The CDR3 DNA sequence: TGCGCCAGCAGTATATCAAGCGAGGGAAGCGTCTACGAGCAGTACGTC. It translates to CASSISSEGSVYEQYV.

The CDR3 DNA sequence: TGTGCCAGCAGCGCAGAGACAGGGCGAAAAGAAAAACTGTTTTTT. Its protein is CASSAETGRKEKLFF. The gene calls are TRBV9 and TRBJ1-4, with 7 bases fitting TRBD1. The CDR3 spans 15 residues. CDR1 is SGDLS and CDR2 is YYNGEE in the germline V gene. The ends lost 3 bases at V and 8 bases at J; junction bases unmatched: 10.

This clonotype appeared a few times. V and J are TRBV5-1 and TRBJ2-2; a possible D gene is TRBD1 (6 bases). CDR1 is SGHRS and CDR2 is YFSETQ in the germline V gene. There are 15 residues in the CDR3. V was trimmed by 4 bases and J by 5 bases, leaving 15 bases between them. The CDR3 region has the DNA TGCGCCAGCAGCCAGACTAACAGGGAAACCGGGGAGCTGTTTTTT. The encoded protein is CASSQTNRETGELFF.